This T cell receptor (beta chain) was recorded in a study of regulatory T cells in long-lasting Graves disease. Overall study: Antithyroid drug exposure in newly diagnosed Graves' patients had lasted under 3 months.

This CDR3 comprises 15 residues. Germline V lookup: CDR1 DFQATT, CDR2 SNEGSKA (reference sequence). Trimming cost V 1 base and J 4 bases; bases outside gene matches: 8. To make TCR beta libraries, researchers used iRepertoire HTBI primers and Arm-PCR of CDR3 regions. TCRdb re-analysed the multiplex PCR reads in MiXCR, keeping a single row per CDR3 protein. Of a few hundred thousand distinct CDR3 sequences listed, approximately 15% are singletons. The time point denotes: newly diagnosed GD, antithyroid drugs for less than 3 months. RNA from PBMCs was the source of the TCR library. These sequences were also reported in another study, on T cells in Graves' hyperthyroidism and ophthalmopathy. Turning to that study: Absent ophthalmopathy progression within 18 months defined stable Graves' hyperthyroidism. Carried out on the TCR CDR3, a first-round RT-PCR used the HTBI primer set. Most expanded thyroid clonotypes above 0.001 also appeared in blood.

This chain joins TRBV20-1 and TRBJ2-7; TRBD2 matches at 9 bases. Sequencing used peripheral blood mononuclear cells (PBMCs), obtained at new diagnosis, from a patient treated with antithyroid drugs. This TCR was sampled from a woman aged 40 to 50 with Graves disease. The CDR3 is CSARVAGVVTYEQYF. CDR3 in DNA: TGCAGTGCTAGAGTAGCGGGAGTGGTAACTTACGAGCAGTACTTC.